This TCR beta chain derives from a study of T cell responses to AZD1222 COVID-19 vaccine. On this clone itself: The antigen remains undetermined.

Using immunoSEQ multiplex PCR, the repertoire was profiled, and TCRdb retains in-frame clones only, with some absent. The table lists about 140,000 clones, 91% of them singletons. The V and J ends lost 1 base and 3 bases respectively, with 16 bases between them. The CDR3 runs 17 residues. Per the germline V gene, CDR1 is LGHNA and CDR2 is YNFKEQ. General study results and limits: Spike-specific TCR breadth and depth went up after people got two AZD1222 doses. With dominance at 160-218 and 743-854, vaccine-associated CD4 TCRs spanned spike.

The genes are TRBV4-2 and TRBJ1-5; D is uncertain. The receptor comes from an adult who received the AZD1222 COVID-19 vaccine. This sample comprised peripheral blood, obtained 28 days after the second AZD1222 dose. CDR3 DNA sequence: TGTGCCAGCAGCCAAGTCTGGGGTACGGGTAACAATCAGCCCCAGCATTTT. This sequence encodes CASSQVWGTGNNQPQHF.